Only a few counts were recorded for the clone carrying this TCR beta chain. What it binds is unknown. The data were taken from a study of CD8 T cells in ankylosing spondylitis. Findings and limits, study-wide: Previous work reported some of these motif variants in the synovial fluid and blood of reactive arthritis.

Each CDR3 protein gets one entry after TCRdb re-called the 5' RACE reads with MiXCR. The table records approximately 220,000 distinct CDR3 sequences, about 10% of them present only once. The CDR3 runs 13 residues. Trimming cost V 5 bases and J 7 bases, with 12 bases left between them. Germline V gene lookup returns CDR1 SGHTA and CDR2 FQGNSA. Specimen: blood, either unsorted or a sorted T cell fraction (not recorded which). The chain is built from TRBV7-2 and TRBJ2-1, with D possibly matching TRBD2 (5 bases). The sequence was obtained from a male donor with ankylosing spondylitis or in good health (not recorded which). The CDR3 bases are TGTGCCAGCAGCCCGACTATATTTAATGAGCAGTTCTTC. Translating gives CASSPTIFNEQFF.